The source of this T cell receptor beta chain is a study of shared clonotypes between healthy human individuals. Study-wide points: Non-shared clonotypes showed lower generation probabilities than clonotypes common to all four donors.

The CDR3 has 16 residues. Germline lookup yields CDR1 SGHDT and CDR2 YYEEEE. The ends were cut back, 1 base at V and 2 bases at J, with 16 bases in the middle. Naive-designated CD8 cells lacked CD45RO, were positively enriched for CCR7, and omitted terminally differentiated effector memory CD45RA+ cells. The method was immunoSEQ multiplex PCR; TCRdb's version includes in-frame clones alone and lacks a portion of them. This table holds 2 million or so clones, 85% to 95% found once. On this clone: Its antigen is not known.

The sequence was obtained from a young man in good health. J is TRBJ2-7 and V is TRBV5-6; the D gene is possibly TRBD1 (5 bases). The sample was naive CD8+ T cells sorted from blood. CDR3 DNA sequence: TGTGCCAGCAGCTTGAGCAGGTCAGGGAATACCTACGAGCAGTACTTC. Its translation: CASSLSRSGNTYEQYF.